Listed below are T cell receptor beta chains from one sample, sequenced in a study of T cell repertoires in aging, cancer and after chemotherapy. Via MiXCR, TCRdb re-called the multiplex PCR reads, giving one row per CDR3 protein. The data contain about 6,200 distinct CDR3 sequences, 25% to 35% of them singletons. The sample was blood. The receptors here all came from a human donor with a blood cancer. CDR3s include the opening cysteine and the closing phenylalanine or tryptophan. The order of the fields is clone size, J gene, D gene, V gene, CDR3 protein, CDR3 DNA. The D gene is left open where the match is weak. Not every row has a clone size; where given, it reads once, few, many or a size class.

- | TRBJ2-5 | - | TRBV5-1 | CASISGPSENAQETQYF | TGCGCCAGCATCTCGGGTCCTAGCGAGAACGCCCAAGAGACCCAGTACTTC
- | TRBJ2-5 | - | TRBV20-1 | CSARSYLSGAFLQETQYF | TGCAGTGCTAGATCCTACCTTTCGGGGGCGTTTCTGCAAGAGACCCAGTACTTC
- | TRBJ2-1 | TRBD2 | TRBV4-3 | CASSQDVPGSGSGEQFF | TGCGCCAGCAGCCAAGATGTTCCTGGGAGCGGGAGCGGTGAGCAGTTCTTC
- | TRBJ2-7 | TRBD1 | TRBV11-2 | CASSLGRTGAYEQYF | TGTGCCAGCAGCCTGGGGCGGACAGGGGCCTACGAGCAGTACTTC
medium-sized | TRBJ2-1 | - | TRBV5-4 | CASSSGINNEQFF | TGTGCCAGCAGCTCCGGAATAAACAATGAGCAGTTCTTC
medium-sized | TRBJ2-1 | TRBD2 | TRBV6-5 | CASSRTSGYNEQFF | TGTGCCAGCAGCCGGACTAGCGGTTACAATGAGCAGTTCTTC
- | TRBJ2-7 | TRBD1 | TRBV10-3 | CAISESGRDRGSYEQYF | TGTGCCATCAGTGAGTCTGGCCGGGACAGGGGCTCCTACGAGCAGTACTTC
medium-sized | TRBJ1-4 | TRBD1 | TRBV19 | CASSIMTGRNEKLFF | TGTGCCAGTAGTATAATGACAGGGCGGAATGAAAAACTGTTTTTT
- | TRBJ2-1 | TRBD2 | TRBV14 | CASSPRAWREDYNEQFF | TGTGCCAGCAGCCCCCGGGCCTGGCGGGAGGACTACAATGAGCAGTTCTTC
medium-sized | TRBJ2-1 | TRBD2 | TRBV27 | CASRPRLAENEQFF | TGTGCCAGCAGGCCCCGGCTAGCGGAAAATGAGCAGTTCTTC
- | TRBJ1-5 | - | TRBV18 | CASSPSRAMGNQPQHF | TGTGCCAGCTCACCGAGCAGGGCAATGGGAAATCAGCCCCAGCATTTT
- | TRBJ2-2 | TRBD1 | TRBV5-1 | CASSPGAGGLQPHTGELFF | TGCGCCAGCAGCCCCGGGGCAGGGGGCCTCCAACCTCACACCGGGGAGCTGTTTTTT
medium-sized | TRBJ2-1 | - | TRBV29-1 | CSVDKAGSYNEQFF | TGCAGCGTTGATAAGGCGGGCTCCTACAATGAGCAGTTCTTC
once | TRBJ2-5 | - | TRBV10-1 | CASSDAGRGETQYF | TGCGCCAGCAGTGACGCCGGGAGAGGGGAGACCCAGTACTTC
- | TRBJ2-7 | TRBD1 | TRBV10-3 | CAISGPGQGSYEQYF | TGTGCCATCAGTGGCCCGGGACAGGGATCCTACGAGCAGTACTTC
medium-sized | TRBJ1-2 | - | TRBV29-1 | CSVPDEGYGYTF | TGCAGCGTCCCGGATGAGGGCTATGGCTACACCTTC
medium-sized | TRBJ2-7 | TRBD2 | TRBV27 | CASSSGLFYEQYF | TGTGCCAGCAGTTCGGGACTATTCTACGAGCAGTACTTC
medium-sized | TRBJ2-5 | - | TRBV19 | CASSGRGETQYF | TGTGCCAGTAGTGGCAGGGGAGAGACCCAGTACTTC
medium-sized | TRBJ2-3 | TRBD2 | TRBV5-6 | CASSLASGRTDTQYF | TGTGCCAGCAGCTTGGCTAGCGGCCGCACAGATACGCAGTATTTT
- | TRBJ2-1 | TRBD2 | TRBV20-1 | CSARPLAGDSYNKQFF | TGCAGTGCTAGACCATTAGCGGGAGACTCCTACAATAAGCAGTTCTTC
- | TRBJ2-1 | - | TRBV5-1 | CASRTSAGEQFF | TGCGCCAGCCGAACATCCGCGGGAGAGCAGTTCTTC
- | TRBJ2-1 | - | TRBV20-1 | CSAREWGLGISNEQFF | TGCAGTGCTAGAGAATGGGGCCTAGGGATCTCCAATGAGCAGTTCTTC
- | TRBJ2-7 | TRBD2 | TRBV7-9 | CASSGYGTSGRFGSYEQYF | TGTGCCAGCAGCGGATACGGGACTAGCGGGAGGTTCGGCTCCTACGAGCAGTACTTC
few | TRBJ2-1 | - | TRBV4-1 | CASSQEGQSSYNEQFF | TGCGCCAGCAGCCAAGAAGGCCAGAGCTCCTACAATGAGCAGTTCTTC
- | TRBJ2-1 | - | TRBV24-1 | CATSVGYNEQFF | TGTGCCACCAGTGTTGGGTACAATGAGCAGTTCTTC
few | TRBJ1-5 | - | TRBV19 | CASRWTVNSNQPQHF | TGTGCCAGTAGGTGGACGGTAAATAGCAATCAGCCCCAGCATTTT
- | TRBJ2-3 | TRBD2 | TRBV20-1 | CSARYVTSGVPGIRTDTQYF | TGCAGTGCCAGATATGTTACTAGCGGGGTTCCCGGAATACGCACAGATACGCAGTATTTT
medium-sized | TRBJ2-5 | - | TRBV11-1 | CASSLGAHEETQYF | TGTGCCAGCAGCTTGGGGGCCCATGAGGAGACCCAGTACTTC
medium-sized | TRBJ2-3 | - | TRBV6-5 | CASSYTTLRDTQYF | TGTGCCAGCAGTTACACGACCCTGCGAGATACGCAGTATTTT
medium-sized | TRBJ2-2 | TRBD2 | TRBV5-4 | CASSLAASGSSGELFF | TGTGCCAGCAGCTTGGCCGCTAGCGGGAGCTCCGGGGAGCTGTTTTTT
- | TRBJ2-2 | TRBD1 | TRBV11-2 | CASSFGQGEGVGELFF | TGTGCCAGCAGCTTCGGACAGGGAGAAGGGGTCGGGGAGCTGTTTTTT
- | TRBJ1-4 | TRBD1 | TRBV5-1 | CASSLGRDSGLFGEKLFF | TGCGCCAGCAGCTTGGGACGGGACAGCGGTTTGTTCGGTGAAAAACTGTTTTTT
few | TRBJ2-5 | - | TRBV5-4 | CASSLSMETQYF | TGTGCCAGCAGCTTGTCAATGGAGACCCAGTACTTC
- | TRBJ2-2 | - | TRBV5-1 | CASSLFGLHTGELFF | TGCGCCAGCAGCTTGTTTGGGCTGCACACCGGGGAGCTGTTTTTT
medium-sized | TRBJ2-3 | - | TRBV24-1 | CATSDRDQVTNTDTQYF | TGTGCCACCAGTGATCGGGACCAGGTTACGAATACAGATACGCAGTATTTT
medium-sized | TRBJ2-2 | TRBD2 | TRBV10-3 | CAISYGLARGTGELFF | TGTGCCATCAGCTACGGACTAGCACGGGGCACCGGGGAGCTGTTTTTT
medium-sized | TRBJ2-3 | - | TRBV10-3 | CATGSGADTQYF | TGTGCCACCGGTTCAGGTGCAGATACGCAGTATTTT
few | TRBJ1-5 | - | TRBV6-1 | CASINGARSNQPQHF | TGTGCCAGCATAAATGGGGCCAGGTCAAATCAGCCCCAGCATTTT
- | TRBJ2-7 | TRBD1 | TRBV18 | CASSLDRQGADEQYF | TGTGCCAGCTCACTAGATCGACAGGGGGCGGATGAGCAGTACTTC
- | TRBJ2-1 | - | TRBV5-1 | CASSKNPSDSYNEQFF | TGCGCCAGCAGCAAGAATCCTAGCGACTCCTACAATGAGCAGTTCTTC
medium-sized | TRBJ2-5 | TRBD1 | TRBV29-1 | CSVGGQPGQGAGETQYF | TGCAGCGTTGGAGGCCAACCGGGACAGGGGGCGGGGGAGACCCAGTACTTC
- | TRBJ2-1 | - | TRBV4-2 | CASSQEVVWDEQFF | TGTGCCAGCAGCCAAGAGGTTGTATGGGATGAGCAGTTCTTC
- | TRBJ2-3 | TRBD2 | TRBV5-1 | CASSLFPSGSTDTQYF | TGCGCCAGCAGCTTGTTTCCTAGCGGAAGCACAGATACGCAGTATTTT
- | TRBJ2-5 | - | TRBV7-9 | CASSWGSGPQETQYF | TGTGCCAGCAGCTGGGGCAGCGGACCTCAAGAGACCCAGTACTTC
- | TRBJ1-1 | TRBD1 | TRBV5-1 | CASSSGQPNTEAFF | TGCGCCAGCAGCTCGGGACAGCCGAACACTGAAGCTTTCTTT
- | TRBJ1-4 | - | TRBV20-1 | CNAPGMGTQEKLFF | TGCAATGCCCCCGGGATGGGGACCCAGGAAAAACTGTTTTTT
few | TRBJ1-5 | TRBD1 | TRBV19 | CASSIARTGRPGPQHF | TGTGCCAGTAGTATTGCCCGGACAGGGCGGCCGGGGCCCCAGCATTTT